These T cell receptor beta chains were read from a single sample in a study of siplizumab effects on memory and regulatory T cells. Method: immunoSEQ multiplex PCR; TCRdb's copy keeps in-frame clones and lacks some. The repertoire has about 100,000 clones, about 91% of them found once; the top ten carry about 0.7%. Sequencing used Tregs sorted from blood. These TCRs come from a human donor in good health. The conserved cysteine and the conserved F or W are not part of the CDR3 here. A D gene is named only where the DNA matches it firmly.

d_call,j_call,v_call,cdr3_aa
.,TRBJ2-1,TRBV20-1,SGTYYNEQF
.,TRBJ1-2,TRBV20-1,SAGQHGYT
TRBD1,TRBJ2-7,TRBV10-1,ASSEGGTGSYEQY
.,TRBJ2-1,TRBV2,ASSPTGRPCSF
.,TRBJ2-3,TRBV4-1,ASSQREWGTDTQY
.,TRBJ1-2,TRBV18,ASSSQDDGLRPGFGYT
TRBD2,TRBJ2-2,TRBV14,ASSQRVTSANTGELF
.,TRBJ2-1,TRBV21-1,ASSKGSGSEYNEQF
TRBD1,TRBJ2-3,TRBV10-3,AISGTGSDTQY
TRBD1,TRBJ1-5,TRBV18,ASSSGTGKNQPQH
TRBD2,TRBJ2-1,TRBV10-3,AISESGEGYNEQF
.,TRBJ1-5,TRBV5-4,ASSLDGGRLQPQH
TRBD2,TRBJ2-3,TRBV9,ASRRGLAGEDTQY
.,TRBJ2-3,TRBV5-6,ASSFLGGGDTQY
TRBD2,TRBJ2-1,TRBV28,ASSSLALLAGDYNEQF